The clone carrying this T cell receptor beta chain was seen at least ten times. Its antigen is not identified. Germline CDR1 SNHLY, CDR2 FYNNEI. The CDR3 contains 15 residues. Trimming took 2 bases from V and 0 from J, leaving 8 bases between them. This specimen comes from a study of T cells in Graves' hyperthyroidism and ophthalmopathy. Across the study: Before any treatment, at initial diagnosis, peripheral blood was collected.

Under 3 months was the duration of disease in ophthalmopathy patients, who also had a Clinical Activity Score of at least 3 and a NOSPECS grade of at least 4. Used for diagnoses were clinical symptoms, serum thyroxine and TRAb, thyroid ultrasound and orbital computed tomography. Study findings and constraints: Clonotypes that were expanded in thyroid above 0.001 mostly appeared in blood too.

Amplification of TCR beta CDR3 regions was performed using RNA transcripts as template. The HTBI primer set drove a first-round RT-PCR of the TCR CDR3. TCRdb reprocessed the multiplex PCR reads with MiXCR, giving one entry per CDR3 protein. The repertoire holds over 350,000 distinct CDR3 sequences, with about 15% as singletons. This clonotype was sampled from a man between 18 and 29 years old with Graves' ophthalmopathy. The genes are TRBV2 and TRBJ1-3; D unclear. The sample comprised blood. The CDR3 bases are TGTGCCAGCAGTGAAATCGGGGTCTCTGGAAACACCATATATTTT. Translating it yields CASSEIGVSGNTIYF.